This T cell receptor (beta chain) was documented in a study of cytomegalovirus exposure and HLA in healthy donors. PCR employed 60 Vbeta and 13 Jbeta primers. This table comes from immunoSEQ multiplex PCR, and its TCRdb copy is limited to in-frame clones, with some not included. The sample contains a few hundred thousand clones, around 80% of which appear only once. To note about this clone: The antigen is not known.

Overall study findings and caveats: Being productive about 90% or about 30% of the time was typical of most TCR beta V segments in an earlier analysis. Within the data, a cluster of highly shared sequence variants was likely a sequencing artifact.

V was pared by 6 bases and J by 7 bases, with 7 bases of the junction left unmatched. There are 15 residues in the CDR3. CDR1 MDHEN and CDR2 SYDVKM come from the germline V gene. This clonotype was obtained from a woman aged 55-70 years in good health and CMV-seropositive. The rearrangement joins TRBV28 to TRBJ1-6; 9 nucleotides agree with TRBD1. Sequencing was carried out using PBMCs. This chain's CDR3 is CASRPGTGSNSPLHF. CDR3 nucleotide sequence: TGTGCCAGCAGACCTGGGACAGGGAGCAATTCACCCCTCCACTTT. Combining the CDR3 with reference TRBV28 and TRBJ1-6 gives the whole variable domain DVKVTQSSRYLVKRTGEKVFLECVQDMDHENMFWYRQDPGLGLRLIYFSYDVKMKEKGDIPEGYSVSREKKERFSLILESASTNQTSMYLCASRPGTGSNSPLHFGNGTRLTVT.